This entry lists 23 T cell receptor beta chains sequenced from one sample in a study of blood T cell repertoires in COVID-19. Using immunoSEQ multiplex PCR, the repertoire was profiled, and TCRdb retains in-frame clones only, with some absent. This sample carries 150,000 to 200,000 clones, more than 60% of them seen once, and the ten largest clones take roughly 8.3%. The sequencing input was peripheral blood. These receptors were collected from a man in his 60s with acute or convalescent COVID-19.

The chain links TRBV30 to TRBJ1-1; possible D gene TRBD1, 6 bases. The V gene lost 2 bases and the J gene lost 4 bases, with 11 bases spanning the gap. The CDR3 sequence is 13 residues long. CDR1 GTSNPN and CDR2 SVGIG come from the germline V gene (reference sequence). The CDR3 is CAWSSRGSTEAFF. CDR3 in DNA: TGTGCCTGGAGTTCCAGGGGTTCCACTGAAGCTTTCTTT.

A few counts support this clone. The chain recombines TRBV28 with TRBJ2-7; D is undetermined. This CDR3 is 13 amino acids long. The germline V gene encodes CDR1 MDHEN and CDR2 SYDVKM. Trimming cost V 3 bases and J 4 bases, with 10 bases left between them. DNA of the CDR3: TGTGCCAGCAGTTTGTCAACAGAGTACGAGCAGTACTTC. This sequence encodes CASSLSTEYEQYF. Supplemented by reference TRBV28 and TRBJ2-7, the full variable domain reads DVKVTQSSRYLVKRTGEKVFLECVQDMDHENMFWYRQDPGLGLRLIYFSYDVKMKEKGDIPEGYSVSREKKERFSLILESASTNQTSMYLCASSLSTEYEQYFGPGTRLTVT.

This clone was seen just once. The chain joins TRBV2 to TRBJ1-5; 11 bases map to TRBD1. The V gene end was trimmed by 6 bases and the J gene end by 6 bases; junction bases not matched to a gene: 7. CDR3 size: 15 residues. Germline values: CDR1 SNHLY, CDR2 FYNNEI. The CDR3 here is CASSAGTGGSQPQHF. As DNA, the CDR3 is TGTGCCAGCAGCGCCGGGACAGGGGGTAGTCAGCCCCAGCATTTT.

V is TRBV10-3 and J is TRBJ2-1; TRBD1 matches at 9 bases. The CDR3 runs to 16 residues. Germline CDR1 reads ENHRY; CDR2 reads SYGVKD. The V gene end was trimmed by 7 bases and the J gene end by 1 base; junction bases not matched to a gene: 8. CDR3 protein: CAINTPGQGSYNEQFF. The DNA for the CDR3 is TGTGCCATCAACACACCGGGACAGGGATCCTACAATGAGCAGTTCTTC.

The rearrangement joins TRBV6-5 to TRBJ1-5, with D uncertain. Between the trimmed V and J ends, which lost 0 bases and 5 bases, there was a span of 11 bases. The CDR3 consists of 15 residues. Germline V gene sequence: CDR1 MNHEY, CDR2 SVGAGI. The CDR3 loop reads CASSYSKSKYQPQHF. DNA for the CDR3: TGTGCCAGCAGTTACTCCAAATCAAAATATCAGCCCCAGCATTTT.

The chain combines TRBV5-1 with TRBJ2-7; tentative D call: TRBD2 (5 bases). The CDR3 spans 14 residues. Germline V gene data show CDR1 as SGHRS and CDR2 as YFSETQ. Trimming removed 0 bases at V and 3 bases at J, with 10 bases between. The CDR3 loop reads CASSLVTGNYEQYF. In DNA, the CDR3 is TGCGCCAGCAGCTTGGTAACGGGAAACTACGAGCAGTACTTC.

This sequence joins TRBV2 and TRBJ2-7; weak D call: TRBD2 (5 bases). The ends were cut back, 4 bases at V and 4 bases at J, with 11 bases in the middle. Germline CDR1 reads SNHLY; CDR2 reads FYNNEI. The CDR3 loop spans 13 amino acids. The CDR3 here is CASSAASRYEQYF. CDR3 bases: TGTGCCAGCAGTGCGGCTAGCCGGTACGAGCAGTACTTC.

The rearrangement joins TRBV2 to TRBJ1-1, with D unresolved. The V end lost 5 bases, the J end lost 3 bases, and 13 bases lay between the germline ends. The CDR3 extends over 14 amino acids. Germline loops: CDR1 SNHLY, CDR2 FYNNEI. CDR3 DNA sequence: TGTGCCAGCAGTACGGCGGCCAAGGACACTGAAGCTTTCTTT. Encoded protein: CASSTAAKDTEAFF.

The genes are TRBV5-8 and TRBJ1-2; 9 bases map to TRBD1. Germline V gene lookup returns CDR1 SGHTS and CDR2 YDEGEE. CDR3 length: 13 residues. V shed 5 bases, J shed 6 bases, and the junction held 5 bases outside the gene matches. The CDR3 loop reads CASSLDRGDGYTF. The CDR3 bases are TGTGCCAGCAGTCTGGACAGGGGTGATGGCTACACCTTC.

The chain has TRBV7-3 and TRBJ2-5; D might be TRBD1 (5 bases). CDR1 is SGHTA, CDR2 FQGTGA, per germline. The CDR3 loop spans 14 amino acids. V was shortened by 1 base and J by 5 bases, with 11 bases between the two germline ends. For the CDR3, the DNA is TGTGCCAGCAGCTTAAGTCGGGCAGGGGAGACCCAGTACTTC. Translated, it gives CASSLSRAGETQYF. The full variable domain, with the rest looked up from reference TRBV7-3 and TRBJ2-5, is GAGVSQTPSNKVTEKGKYVELRCDPISGHTALYWYRQSLGQGPEFLIYFQGTGAADDSGLPNDRFFAVRPEGSVSTLKIQRTERGDSAVYLCASSLSRAGETQYFGPGTRLLVL.

This chain links TRBV7-2 with TRBJ2-5; TRBD2 matches at 9 bases. CDR1 and CDR2 (germline): SGHTA, FQGNSA. CDR3 size: 16 residues. Germline trimming cut 1 base from V and 1 base from J; bases unmatched to any gene: 4. The CDR3 protein is CASSLVAGGVQETQYF. Written as DNA, the CDR3 is TGTGCCAGCAGCTTAGTTGCGGGGGGGGTCCAAGAGACCCAGTACTTC.

The rearrangement joins TRBV4-3 to TRBJ2-5; D not certain. The CDR3 runs 14 residues. The germline CDR1 and CDR2 sequences are LGHNA and YSLEER. V dropped 4 bases and J dropped 2 bases, with 11 bases sitting between them. The CDR3: CASSPSRVQETQYF. CDR3 sequence (DNA): TGCGCCAGCAGCCCAAGCCGGGTACAAGAGACCCAGTACTTC.

This clone has just one count. This chain uses TRBV7-3 with TRBJ1-2, with D unresolved. V lost 5 bases and J lost 6, with 13 bases in between. This CDR3 region has 13 residues. The germline gives CDR1 SGHTA, CDR2 FQGTGA. The CDR3 DNA reads as TGTGCCAGCAGCCGGGAGGCGGGAAATGGCTACACCTTC. Protein product: CASSREAGNGYTF.

The genes are TRBV6-5 and TRBJ1-5, with TRBD1 identical over 9 bases. Germline V gene lookup returns CDR1 MNHEY and CDR2 SVGAGI. Trimming cost V 5 bases and J 7 bases; bases outside gene matches: 6. The CDR3 loop spans 14 amino acids. CDR3 nucleotide sequence: TGTGCCAGCAGTACAGGGGGCGGAAGACAGCCCCAGCATTTT. Encoded protein: CASSTGGGRQPQHF.

The chain carries TRBV6-5 and TRBJ2-5, with D possibly matching TRBD2 (6 bases). V was trimmed by 6 bases and J by 5 bases, leaving 13 bases between them. CDR3 length: 13 amino acids. In germline, CDR1 is MNHEY, CDR2 SVGAGI. CDR3 protein: CASRTGLRETQYF. CDR3 DNA sequence: TGTGCCAGCAGGACCGGACTAAGGGAGACCCAGTACTTC.

This clone was counted at least ten times. The genes are TRBV6-5 and TRBJ1-4, with D hard to call. Germline V gene sequence: CDR1 MNHEY, CDR2 SVGAGI. The CDR3 runs to 14 residues. The V end was cut by 5 bases, the J end by 7 bases, with 14 bases between. Written as DNA, the CDR3 is TGTGCCAGCAGTATCGGGATCGCCGGTGAAAAACTGTTTTTT. The encoded protein is CASSIGIAGEKLFF.

The chain joins TRBV6-2 or TRBV6-3 to TRBJ2-2; D gene ambiguous. V shed 5 bases and J shed 1 base, with 8 bases lying between them. CDR3 size: 14 residues. Per germline, CDR1 MNHEY and CDR2 SVGEGT. Written as DNA, the CDR3 is TGTGCCAGCAGTCCGGTAGAGAACACCGGGGAGCTGTTTTTT. Translating it yields CASSPVENTGELFF.

The J gene is TRBJ2-1, the V gene TRBV7-3; 9 bases fit TRBD1. V lost 6 bases, J lost 7 bases, and 13 bases stayed unmatched. The CDR3 is made up of 16 amino acids. CDR1 is SGHTA, CDR2 FQGTGA, per germline. CDR3 DNA: TGTGCCAGCAGACATATTCCGGGACAGGGTAGTAATGAGCAGTTCTTC. This sequence encodes CASRHIPGQGSNEQFF.

The rearrangement joins TRBV6-5 to TRBJ1-2, with 10 positions matching TRBD1. With V trimmed by 7 bases and J by 6 bases, 5 bases remained unmatched. The CDR3 contains 13 residues. Germline CDR1 MNHEY, CDR2 SVGAGI. The CDR3 DNA is TGTGCCAGCAATGGACAGGGGGTTAATGGCTACACCTTC. It is translated as CASNGQGVNGYTF.

The genes are TRBV29-1 and TRBJ1-2; D is unclear. V lost 0 bases and J lost 6, with 8 bases in between. This CDR3 contains 12 residues. Per germline, CDR1 SQVTM and CDR2 ANQGSEA. CDR3 sequence (DNA): TGCAGCGTTGAAGAATCCGGGGATGGCTACACCTTC. Translation: CSVEESGDGYTF.

The chain recombines TRBV7-9 with TRBJ2-5, with 8 bases aligning to TRBD2. The trim removed 5 bases at V and 5 bases at J, leaving 7 bases unmatched. The CDR3 is 14 residues long. Germline assignment: CDR1 SEHNR and CDR2 FQNEAQ (reference sequence). The CDR3 spells CASSLPGLGETQYF. CDR3 nucleotides: TGTGCCAGCAGCCTGCCGGGACTAGGGGAGACCCAGTACTTC.

The V and J genes are TRBV6-5 and TRBJ1-1; D call uncertain. The V gene's germline CDR1 is MNHEY and CDR2 SVGAGI. Trimming removed 6 bases at V and 4 bases at J, with 12 bases between. This CDR3 spans 13 amino acids. The CDR3 spells CASRIPRVTEAFF. CDR3 sequence (DNA): TGTGCCAGCAGAATCCCCCGGGTCACTGAAGCTTTCTTT.

The V and J genes are TRBV29-1 and TRBJ2-2; 8 nucleotides align to TRBD1. Germline V CDR1 and CDR2: SQVTM, ANQGSEA. This CDR3 spans 13 amino acids. After removal of 3 bases from V and 5 bases from J, the junction contained 2 bases not matched to a gene. CDR3: CSVDDRGTGELFF. The CDR3 coding sequence is TGCAGCGTTGATGACAGGGGAACCGGGGAGCTGTTTTTT.